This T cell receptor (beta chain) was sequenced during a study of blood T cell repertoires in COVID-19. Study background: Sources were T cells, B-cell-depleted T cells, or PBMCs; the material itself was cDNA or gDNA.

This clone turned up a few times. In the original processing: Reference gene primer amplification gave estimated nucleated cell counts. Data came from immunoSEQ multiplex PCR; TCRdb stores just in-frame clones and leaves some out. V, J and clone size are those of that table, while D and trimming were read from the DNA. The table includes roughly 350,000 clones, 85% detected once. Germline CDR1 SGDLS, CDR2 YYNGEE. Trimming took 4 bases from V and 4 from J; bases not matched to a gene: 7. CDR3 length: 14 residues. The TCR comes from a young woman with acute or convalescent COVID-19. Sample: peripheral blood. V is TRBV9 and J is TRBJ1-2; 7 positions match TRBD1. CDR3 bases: TGTGCCAGCAGCCAGGGGGTTAAAGGCTATGGCTACACCTTC. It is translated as CASSQGVKGYGYTF.